These T cell receptor beta chains were read from a single sample in a study of T cell repertoires in ileal Crohn's disease. Sequencing used immunoSEQ multiplex PCR; TCRdb keeps in-frame clones, though not all of them. The sample contains 4,000 to 6,000 clones, about nine tenths of which appear only once. Sequences were obtained from ileal tissue. These receptors came from an adult with Crohn's disease. Both conserved end residues are part of each CDR3. D genes are given only for firm matches. A clone size is listed for some rows: how often the clone was seen (once, few, many), or a class if it is expanded.

CDR3 protein,CDR3 DNA,clone size,CDR3 length,V gene,J gene,D gene
CASCPGSWSTGELFF,TGTGCCAGCTGCCCGGGCAGTTGGAGCACCGGGGAGCTGTTTTTT,-,15,TRBV27,TRBJ2-2,-
CASTGTGYKSEQFF,TGTGCCAGCACGGGGACAGGGTATAAGTCTGAGCAGTTCTTC,-,14,TRBV11-1,TRBJ2-1,TRBD1
CASRGPGGGNQPQHF,TGTGCCAGCAGGGGACCGGGGGGAGGCAATCAGCCCCAGCATTTT,-,15,TRBV6-1,TRBJ1-5,-
CAISDSETQYF,TGTGCCATCAGTGATTCAGAGACCCAGTACTTC,-,11,TRBV10-3,TRBJ2-5,-
CSVEPTPRGPSGRFEQFF,TGCAGCGTTGAACCGACTCCCCGGGGGCCCTCCGGGAGGTTTGAGCAGTTCTTC,-,18,TRBV29-1,TRBJ2-1,-
CASSGGTSGGYTGELFF,TGTGCCAGCAGCGGCGGGACTAGCGGGGGATACACCGGGGAGCTGTTTTTT,-,17,TRBV5-4,TRBJ2-2,TRBD2
CSVEDPRGGNNEQFF,TGCAGCGTTGAAGATCCAAGGGGCGGGAACAATGAGCAGTTCTTC,-,15,TRBV29-1,TRBJ2-1,-
CASSVGADRGLRGEAFF,TGTGCCAGCAGCGTAGGGGCCGACAGGGGCCTTCGGGGTGAAGCTTTCTTT,-,17,TRBV9,TRBJ1-1,TRBD1
CASSVLAEGTYNEQFF,TGTGCCAGCAGCGTTCTAGCGGAGGGGACCTACAATGAGCAGTTCTTC,-,16,TRBV9,TRBJ2-1,TRBD2
CASSQDEGPYGYTF,TGCGCCAGCAGCCAAGATGAGGGGCCCTATGGCTACACCTTC,-,14,TRBV4-1,TRBJ1-2,-
CASSEAISSQHF,TGTGCCAGCAGTGAAGCAATTAGTTCCCAGCATTTT,-,12,TRBV6-1,TRBJ1-5,-
CSVGAGGDTGELFF,TGCAGCGTTGGAGCAGGGGGTGACACCGGGGAGCTGTTTTTT,-,14,TRBV29-1,TRBJ2-2,TRBD1
CSVVQDRTGGNEQFF,TGCAGCGTTGTCCAGGATAGGACAGGGGGCAATGAGCAGTTCTTC,-,15,TRBV29-1,TRBJ2-1,TRBD1
CASRAAVGLRSYEQYF,TGTGCCAGCAGGGCAGCCGTGGGCCTTAGATCCTACGAGCAGTACTTC,-,16,TRBV7-2,TRBJ2-7,-
CASTYDRFGNTIYF,TGTGCCAGCACCTACGACCGGTTTGGAAACACCATATATTTT,once,14,TRBV6-5,TRBJ1-3,-
CASSGEGLAGETQYF,TGTGCCAGCAGCGGAGAGGGGCTAGCAGGGGAGACCCAGTACTTC,-,15,TRBV2,TRBJ2-5,-
CASSLVPSGGYEQYF,TGTGCCAGCAGCCTCGTCCCTAGCGGGGGATACGAGCAGTACTTC,-,15,TRBV6-1,TRBJ2-7,TRBD2
CASTSQPGTLGVDGYTF,TGCGCCAGCACCTCTCAACCGGGGACCCTAGGGGTTGATGGCTACACCTTC,few,17,TRBV5-1,TRBJ1-2,-
CASSGGPNYGYTF,TGTGCCAGCAGCGGGGGCCCGAACTATGGCTACACCTTC,-,13,TRBV7-9,TRBJ1-2,-
CASSLRGTVSTDTQYF,TGTGCCAGCAGCTTGAGGGGGACGGTGAGCACAGATACGCAGTATTTT,-,16,TRBV5-6,TRBJ2-3,-
CATRQPGEPTQYF,TGTGCCACCAGACAACCGGGGGAGCCGACCCAGTACTTC,-,13,TRBV5-4,TRBJ2-5,-
CASSWNSRGYGYTF,TGTGCCAGCAGTTGGAACTCCCGAGGCTATGGCTACACCTTC,-,14,TRBV27,TRBJ1-2,-
CASGESITGELFF,TGTGCCAGCGGAGAGAGCATCACCGGGGAGCTGTTTTTT,-,13,TRBV9,TRBJ2-2,-
CATGRQGLYEQYF,TGTGCCACCGGGAGGCAGGGTCTCTACGAGCAGTACTTC,-,13,TRBV5-4,TRBJ2-7,TRBD2
CASSYSLGFEGGEQYF,TGTGCCAGCAGTTACTCTCTGGGCTTCGAGGGCGGCGAGCAGTACTTC,-,16,TRBV6-5,TRBJ2-7,-
CASSWDREGTEAFF,TGCGCCAGCAGCTGGGACAGGGAGGGCACTGAAGCTTTCTTT,-,14,TRBV5-1,TRBJ1-1,TRBD1
CASKEEGEAFF,TGTGCCAGTAAGGAGGAGGGTGAAGCTTTCTTT,few,11,TRBV19,TRBJ1-1,-
CASSPRDGSYEQYF,TGTGCCAGCAGCCCGAGGGACGGCTCCTACGAGCAGTACTTC,-,14,TRBV7-9,TRBJ2-7,-
CASSQGTGLGNQPQHF,TGTGCCAGCAGCCAGGGGACAGGGTTAGGCAATCAGCCCCAGCATTTT,-,16,TRBV14,TRBJ1-5,TRBD1
CASSIRTEAYGYTF,TGTGCCAGTAGTATTAGGACGGAGGCCTATGGCTACACCTTC,once,14,TRBV19,TRBJ1-2,-
CASTDRGMASYEQYF,TGCGCCAGCACCGACAGGGGCATGGCATCCTACGAGCAGTACTTC,-,15,TRBV5-1,TRBJ2-7,TRBD1
CASSLGGAIIETQYF,TGTGCCAGCAGTTTGGGGGGGGCTATTATCGAGACCCAGTACTTC,-,15,TRBV28,TRBJ2-5,-
CASSKRDSLNTEAFF,TGTGCCAGCAGCAAAAGGGACAGTTTGAACACTGAAGCTTTCTTT,-,15,TRBV7-9,TRBJ1-1,TRBD1
CASSPWGTDGNTIYF,TGTGCCAGCAGCCCCTGGGGGACCGATGGAAACACCATATATTTT,once,15,TRBV7-2,TRBJ1-3,-
CASSNDRGHGYTF,TGTGCCAGCAGCAACGACAGGGGGCATGGCTACACCTTC,-,13,TRBV7-3,TRBJ1-2,TRBD1
CASRPRQGLANVLTF,TGTGCCAGTAGACCGAGACAGGGACTAGCCAACGTCCTGACTTTC,-,15,TRBV19,TRBJ2-6,-
CASSRNNEQFF,TGTGCCAGCAGCCGTAACAATGAGCAGTTCTTC,-,11,TRBV5-4,TRBJ2-1,-
CASSWGPVVGEQFF,TGTGCCAGCAGCTGGGGCCCGGTCGTAGGTGAGCAGTTCTTC,-,14,TRBV5-8,TRBJ2-1,-
CASSSPRARVKDTEAFF,TGTGCCAGCAGTTCCCCCCGTGCTAGGGTCAAGGACACTGAAGCTTTCTTT,-,17,TRBV4-2,TRBJ1-1,-
CASATGTGSYNEQFF,TGTGCCAGCGCTACCGGGACAGGGAGTTACAATGAGCAGTTCTTC,-,15,TRBV18,TRBJ2-1,TRBD1
CASRPSGGGTGELFF,TGTGCCAGCAGACCTAGCGGGGGAGGAACCGGGGAGCTGTTTTTT,-,15,TRBV7-9,TRBJ2-2,TRBD2
CARNRGVTYGYTF,TGTGCCAGAAACAGGGGAGTTACCTATGGCTACACCTTC,-,13,TRBV5-8,TRBJ1-2,TRBD1
CASAWTGGTNEKLFF,TGTGCCAGCGCGTGGACAGGGGGAACTAATGAAAAACTGTTTTTT,-,15,TRBV6-6,TRBJ1-4,TRBD1
CASAGTRVSPEQFF,TGTGCCAGTGCCGGGACTAGGGTTTCGCCGGAGCAGTTCTTC,-,14,TRBV19,TRBJ2-1,TRBD2
CASSPTATEAFF,TGCGCCAGCAGCCCGACGGCGACTGAAGCTTTCTTT,-,12,TRBV5-1,TRBJ1-1,-
CSAPVNYGYTF,TGCAGTGCACCGGTTAACTATGGCTACACCTTC,-,11,TRBV20-1,TRBJ1-2,-
CASSREYQPQHF,TGTGCCAGCAGCCGGGAGTATCAGCCCCAGCATTTT,-,12,TRBV28,TRBJ1-5,-
CASSSDRGRDTGELFF,TGTGCCAGCAGTTCGGACAGGGGGAGAGACACCGGGGAGCTGTTTTTT,-,16,TRBV27,TRBJ2-2,TRBD1
CASSAGLGQGTGELFF,TGTGCCAGCAGCGCAGGACTAGGTCAGGGGACCGGGGAGCTGTTTTTT,few,16,TRBV7-2,TRBJ2-2,-
CATSRDLANLGYGYTF,TGTGCCACCAGCAGAGATCTTGCCAATCTCGGTTATGGCTACACCTTC,-,16,TRBV15,TRBJ1-2,-
CASSSIGNEQFF,TGTGCCAGCAGTTCAATCGGGAATGAGCAGTTCTTC,-,12,TRBV7-9,TRBJ2-1,-
CASSAIMRNTIYF,TGTGCCAGCAGCGCAATCATGAGAAACACCATATATTTT,-,13,TRBV11-2,TRBJ1-3,-
CSVGSFTYEQYF,TGCAGCGTTGGCAGCTTTACCTACGAGCAGTACTTC,-,12,TRBV29-1,TRBJ2-7,-
CASSLLGGSARNQPQHF,TGCGCCAGCAGCCTCCTGGGGGGGAGTGCAAGGAATCAGCCCCAGCATTTT,-,17,TRBV4-1,TRBJ1-5,-
CATSPWDINSPLHF,TGTGCCACCAGCCCCTGGGACATCAATTCACCCCTCCACTTT,once,14,TRBV15,TRBJ1-6,-
CASSRQANEKLFF,TGTGCCAGCAGCCGACAGGCTAATGAAAAACTGTTTTTT,-,13,TRBV6-5,TRBJ1-4,-
CASSRAGVNTEAFF,TGTGCCAGCTCCCGAGCAGGGGTGAACACTGAAGCTTTCTTT,-,14,TRBV18,TRBJ1-1,-
CASSRDRTSYEQYF,TGTGCCAGCAGTCGGGACAGGACCTCCTACGAGCAGTACTTC,-,14,TRBV6-5,TRBJ2-7,TRBD1
CASSTGNNEKLFF,TGTGCTTCCTCGACAGGCAATAATGAAAAACTGTTTTTT,-,13,TRBV19,TRBJ1-4,-